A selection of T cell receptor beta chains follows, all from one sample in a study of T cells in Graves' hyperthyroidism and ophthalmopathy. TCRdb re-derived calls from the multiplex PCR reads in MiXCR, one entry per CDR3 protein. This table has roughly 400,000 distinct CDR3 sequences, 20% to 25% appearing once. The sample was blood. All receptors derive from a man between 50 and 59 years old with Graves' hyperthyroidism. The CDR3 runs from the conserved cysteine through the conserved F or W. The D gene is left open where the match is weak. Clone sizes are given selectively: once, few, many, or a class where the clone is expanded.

TGTGCCAGCGGGCGTGTCCCCTACGAGCAGTACTTC,CASGRVPYEQYF,TRBV11-2,TRBJ2-7,many,NA
TGTGCCAGCAGCCCCAGGGACAGGGTATTGACTGAAGTTTTCTTT,CASSPRDRVLTEVFF,TRBV3-1,TRBJ1-1,NA,TRBD1
TGTGCCAGCACCTATACAGGGAGTGAGACTGAAGCTTTCTTT,CASTYTGSETEAFF,TRBV7-2,TRBJ1-1,NA,NA
TGTGCCAGCAGCACCTTCCCACTAGCGGGAGGGTACAATGAGCAGTTCTTC,CASSTFPLAGGYNEQFF,TRBV7-3,TRBJ2-1,few,TRBD2
TGTGCCACTTCGGGGACAGGGGGCGCGGGTACGCAGTATTTT,CATSGTGGAGTQYF,TRBV6-2/TRBV6-3,TRBJ2-3,few,TRBD1
TGTGCCAGCAGCCGAACGACAGGGGCCGGGTATGGCTACACCTTC,CASSRTTGAGYGYTF,TRBV6-1,TRBJ1-2,NA,TRBD1
TGTGCCAGCAGCTCCTCCCTTGAGTCAGATACGCAGTATTTT,CASSSSLESDTQYF,TRBV7-3,TRBJ2-3,NA,NA
TGCGCCAGCAGTGAAGACAGGACCATCCCATCTACTAGCACAGATACGCAGTATTTT,CASSEDRTIPSTSTDTQYF,TRBV10-2,TRBJ2-3,NA,NA
TGTGCCAGCAGCCCGGGACATAGGGGAAATGAGCAGTTCTTC,CASSPGHRGNEQFF,TRBV7-3,TRBJ2-1,few,NA
TGCGCCAGCAGCGAAGGGACTATCACAGATACGCAGTATTTT,CASSEGTITDTQYF,TRBV5-1,TRBJ2-3,few,TRBD2
TGTGCCAGCAGTTTGGGGGGCTGGGGAAATAGCAATCAGCCCCAGCATTTT,CASSLGGWGNSNQPQHF,TRBV12-3/TRBV12-4,TRBJ1-5,NA,NA
TGTGCCACCAGCAGAGTAAGGACAGGGAACTACGAGCAGTACTTC,CATSRVRTGNYEQYF,TRBV15,TRBJ2-7,NA,TRBD1
TGTGCCACCGGCCGGACAGTCACCGGGGAGCTGTTTTTT,CATGRTVTGELFF,TRBV24-1,TRBJ2-2,few,NA
TGCGCCAGCAGCTCCGAGGGGGTTCCTAACACAGATACGCAGTATTTT,CASSSEGVPNTDTQYF,TRBV5-1,TRBJ2-3,NA,NA
TGTGCCAGCAGTTTATTTGCTAGCGGGAACGGAGAGCAGTACTTC,CASSLFASGNGEQYF,TRBV27,TRBJ2-7,NA,TRBD2
TGTGCCAGCAGCAAGACGGGACAGGGAGTCTACGAGCAGTACTTC,CASSKTGQGVYEQYF,TRBV3-1,TRBJ2-7,many,TRBD1
TGCGCCAGCAGCTTAGGACTAGCGGGAGGGCAGTTGAATGAGCAGTTCTTC,CASSLGLAGGQLNEQFF,TRBV5-1,TRBJ2-1,NA,TRBD2
TGTGCCAGCAGCTTGGGCTTGACCGAGACCGGGGAGCTGTTTTTT,CASSLGLTETGELFF,TRBV5-6,TRBJ2-2,once,NA
TGTGCCAGCAGTCCCGAGACAGATTCCTACGAGCAGTACTTC,CASSPETDSYEQYF,TRBV27,TRBJ2-7,NA,NA
TGTGCCAGCAGCCAAGCACAGGGTGGGACCCAGTACTTC,CASSQAQGGTQYF,TRBV3-1,TRBJ2-5,many,NA
TGTGCCAGCAGTCCTCCCTCACCGTACAATAAGCAGTTCTTC,CASSPPSPYNKQFF,TRBV6-2/TRBV6-3,TRBJ2-1,few,NA
TGCAGCGTTGTGGGACTTCCCACCTACGAGCAGTACTTC,CSVVGLPTYEQYF,TRBV29-1,TRBJ2-7,NA,NA
TGCGCCAGCAGCTCGGGACTAGCGGGATACTACGAGCAGTACTTC,CASSSGLAGYYEQYF,TRBV5-1,TRBJ2-7,NA,TRBD2
TGTGCCAGCAGTTGGGGACGGGTGTACGAGCAGTACTTC,CASSWGRVYEQYF,TRBV12-3/TRBV12-4,TRBJ2-7,many,NA
TGTGCCAGCTTGATTAGCCGTGGGTCTTGCAATGAGCAGTTCTTC,CASLISRGSCNEQFF,TRBV7-3,TRBJ2-1,NA,NA
TGTGCCAGCAGGCTGGGACTAGCGGAGTACGAGCAGTACTTC,CASRLGLAEYEQYF,TRBV12-3/TRBV12-4,TRBJ2-7,many,TRBD2